The next 23 T cell receptor beta chains were all read from a single sample in a study of T cell changes during pregnancy in multiple sclerosis. Measured with immunoSEQ multiplex PCR; TCRdb has only the in-frame clones, and not every one. This sample has about 60,000 clones, with about 91% found just once. Material: peripheral blood, obtained in the first trimester of pregnancy. The receptors were sampled from a female donor with multiple sclerosis, enrolled in a pregnancy study.

V is TRBV15 and J is TRBJ1-1; 8 positions match TRBD1. Per the germline V gene, CDR1 is LNHNV and CDR2 is YYDKDF (reference sequence). The CDR3 is made up of 18 amino acids. J was trimmed by 1 base and V by 1 base; bases with no gene match: 11. The CDR3 sequence: CATSRGGEQGGWNTEAFF. Here the CDR3 DNA reads TGTGCCACCAGCAGAGGGGGGGAACAGGGGGGCTGGAACACTGAAGCTTTCTTT.

This clone was seen a single time. The rearrangement joins TRBV6-1 to TRBJ2-2; TRBD2 is a possible D gene (5 bases). The germline V gene has CDR1 MNHNS and CDR2 SASEGT. The CDR3 has 14 amino acids. Trimming cost V 6 bases and J 6 bases, with 14 bases left between them. In DNA form, the CDR3 reads TGTGCCAGCAGCCCCGGGGAGTTTCCCGGGGAGCTGTTTTTT. It codes for CASSPGEFPGELFF.

This rearrangement joins TRBV27 to TRBJ2-7; 7 positions match TRBD1. The V gene's germline CDR1 is MNHEY and CDR2 SMNVEV (reference sequence). After removal of 4 bases from V and 6 bases from J, the junction contained 6 bases not matched to a gene. This CDR3 contains 13 residues. The CDR3 region is CASSWTGTGEQYF. In DNA, the CDR3 is TGTGCCAGCAGTTGGACAGGTACGGGCGAGCAGTACTTC.

The rearrangement links TRBV7-9 to TRBJ1-2; 9 bases map to TRBD1. The junction had 10 bases not matched to a gene; V was cut back by 8 bases and J by 0 bases. This CDR3 contains 16 residues. From germline, CDR1 is SEHNR and CDR2 FQNEAQ (reference sequence). DNA for the CDR3: TGTGCCAGCCAAACGGACGGGACAGGGACTAACTATGGCTACACCTTC. This sequence encodes CASQTDGTGTNYGYTF.

This chain uses TRBV6-5 with TRBJ1-3, with TRBD1 as a possible D gene (6 bases). Germline lookup yields CDR1 MNHEY and CDR2 SVGAGI. This CDR3 contains 15 residues. The germline V and J ends were trimmed by 6 bases and 2 bases, with 14 bases remaining between them. The CDR3 DNA reads TGTGCCAGCAGCCCCCCCACAGGGACTGGAAACACCATATATTTT. Its protein is CASSPPTGTGNTIYF.

The V call is TRBV25-1, the J call TRBJ1-2; 8 bases are shared with TRBD1. J gave up 1 base and V 4 bases, and 5 bases lay outside the gene matches. There are 15 residues in the CDR3. CDR1 is MGHDK, CDR2 SYGVNS, per germline. DNA of the CDR3: TGTGCCAGCAGTGTGACAGGGGCTGTTAACTATGGCTACACCTTC. Translated, it gives CASSVTGAVNYGYTF.

Turning to this clone: The junction differs from germline at one of its ends, possibly a read error. The chain recombines TRBV7-6 with TRBJ2-3; 8 bases line up with TRBD1. The CDR3 covers 14 residues. The germline gives CDR1 SGHVS, CDR2 FNYEAQ. This chain's CDR3 is CASSLLSGTGPASF. In DNA form, the CDR3 reads TGTGCCAGCAGCTTATTATCCGGGACAGGCCCAGCCTCTTTT.

The chain joins TRBV11-2 to TRBJ1-2, with D tentatively TRBD1 (6 bases). The length of the CDR3 is 15 residues. The V gene lost 5 bases and the J gene lost 4 bases, with 17 bases spanning the gap. CDR1 is SGHAT and CDR2 is FQNNGV in the germline V gene. This CDR3 is CASSPVVGTSYGYTF. The CDR3 nucleotides are TGTGCCAGCAGCCCCGTTGTGGGGACAAGCTATGGCTACACCTTC.

The chain combines TRBV9 with TRBJ2-1; 7 bases are shared with TRBD1. Germline values: CDR1 SGDLS, CDR2 YYNGEE. CDR3 length equals 15 residues. V dropped 4 bases and J dropped 13; count of bases not matched to a gene: 17. CDR3 DNA sequence: TGTGCCAGCAGCCCCGACGTCGGCAGGGGGTATGGACAGTTCTTC. Translated: CASSPDVGRGYGQFF.

The CDR3 DNA is TGTGCCAGCAAAGGGACAGGGGGCAGTTCAATATTTTTTTCCACTGAAGCTTTCTTT. This codes for CASKGTGGSSIFFSTEAFF. J is TRBJ1-1 and V is TRBV2; 12 bases agree with TRBD1. The CDR3 has 19 residues. CDR1 and CDR2 (germline): SNHLY, FYNNEI. With V trimmed by 7 bases and J by 4 bases, 19 bases remained unmatched.

A single count supports this clone. The chain has TRBV27 and TRBJ1-6; 7 bases align to TRBD1. The ends lost 5 bases at V and 10 bases at J; junction bases unmatched: 11. In germline, CDR1 is MNHEY, CDR2 SMNVEV (reference sequence). This CDR3 has 15 residues. The CDR3 DNA reads as TGTGCCAGCAGTCGGACAGGCCCAAGTATATCACCCCTCCACTTT. This sequence encodes CASSRTGPSISPLHF.

The DNA of the CDR3 is TGTGCCAGCAGCCCTACAGGTACACTCTACGAGCAGTACTTC. Encoded protein: CASSPTGTLYEQYF. The genes are TRBV7-9 and TRBJ2-7; perhaps TRBD1 as D (5 bases). V gave up 5 bases and J gave up 3 bases, with 14 bases separating them. Germline V gene data show CDR1 as SEHNR and CDR2 as FQNEAQ (reference sequence). The CDR3 has 14 amino acids.

This clone appeared once. The gene calls are TRBV11-1 and TRBJ2-3; 11 bases fit TRBD2. The junction had 15 bases not matched to a gene; V was cut back by 7 bases and J by 3 bases. CDR1 is SGHAT and CDR2 is FQDESV in the germline V gene (reference sequence). This CDR3 region has 18 residues. CDR3 region: CASTPRGLAGGRTDTQYF. Here the CDR3 DNA reads TGTGCCAGCACCCCCCGGGGCTTAGCGGGGGGGCGAACAGATACGCAGTATTTT.

V and J are TRBV6-1 and TRBJ1-2; tentative D call: TRBD1 (5 bases). V was cut by 1 base and J by 3 bases, with 12 bases left in between. CDR3 length: 15 residues. Germline CDR1 is MNHNS and CDR2 is SASEGT. The chain's CDR3 is CASSEEQGWYYGYTF. In DNA, the CDR3 is TGTGCCAGCAGTGAAGAGCAGGGATGGTACTATGGCTACACCTTC.

The CDR3 reads CASSEEAGVTYEQYF. The CDR3 DNA reads TGTGCCAGCAGCGAGGAGGCGGGGGTCACCTACGAGCAGTACTTC. The genes are TRBV2 and TRBJ2-7, with 7 bases identical to TRBD2. This CDR3 has 15 residues. CDR1 and CDR2 from the germline V gene are SNHLY and FYNNEI. V shed 6 bases and J 2 bases; nucleotides not matched to a gene: 10.

The CDR3 here is CASSGGVAGVETQYF. In DNA form, the CDR3 reads TGTGCCAGCAGCGGGGGGGTGGCGGGGGTGGAGACCCAGTACTTC. V and J are TRBV2 and TRBJ2-5; 8 bases match TRBD2. From germline, CDR1 is SNHLY and CDR2 FYNNEI. V lost 6 bases, J lost 5 bases, and 11 bases stayed unmatched. The length of the CDR3 is 15 residues. Looking up the rest from reference TRBV2 and TRBJ2-5 gives the full variable domain: EPEVTQTPSHQVTQMGQEVILRCVPISNHLYFYWYRQILGQKVEFLVSFYNNEISEKSEIFDDQFSVERPDGSNFTLKIRSTKLEDSAMYFCASSGGVAGVETQYFGPGTRLLVL.

This clone showed up just once. The chain employs TRBV19 and TRBJ1-5; D uncertain. V was cut by 6 bases and J by 5 bases, with 8 bases left in between. The CDR3 loop spans 12 amino acids. CDR1 and CDR2 (germline): LNHDA, SQIVND (reference sequence). Here the CDR3 reads CASRVGDQPQHF. The CDR3 DNA reads TGTGCCAGTAGGGTCGGGGATCAGCCCCAGCATTTT.

V usage is TRBV4-3 and J usage is TRBJ2-3; D not resolved. Trimming pared 4 bases from V and 4 bases from J, leaving 9 bases between. The CDR3 is made up of 13 amino acids. Germline CDR1 is LGHNA and CDR2 is YSLEER. The CDR3 spells CASSPREADTQYF. The CDR3, as DNA: TGCGCCAGCAGCCCCCGTGAGGCAGATACGCAGTATTTT.

V and J are TRBV7-8 and TRBJ1-1, with D perhaps matching TRBD1 (5 bases). From germline, CDR1 is SGHVS and CDR2 FQNEAQ. This CDR3 contains 14 residues. V was clipped by 1 base and J by 0 bases, with 6 bases between them. The CDR3 bases are TGTGCCAGCAGCTTAGGGGGCCTGAACACTGAAGCTTTCTTT. Translation gives CASSLGGLNTEAFF.

The chain combines TRBV27 with TRBJ1-2; 7 bases are a match to TRBD1. The CDR3 is 16 residues long. The V segment lost 2 bases and the J segment 2 bases; nucleotides outside the gene matches: 8. The germline CDR1 and CDR2 sequences are MNHEY and SMNVEV (reference sequence). The chain's CDR3 is CASSLAGQAKNYGYTF. In DNA form, the CDR3 reads TGTGCCAGCAGTTTAGCCGGACAGGCCAAAAACTATGGCTACACCTTC.

J is TRBJ2-2 and V is TRBV10-3, with TRBD1 matching over 11 bases. This CDR3 has 16 residues. Germline CDR1 reads ENHRY; CDR2 reads SYGVKD. V was clipped by 6 bases and J by 5 bases; unmatched bases: 8. The CDR3 protein is CAISERTGGRTGELFF. Written as DNA, the CDR3 is TGTGCCATCAGCGAGCGGACAGGGGGCCGGACCGGGGAGCTGTTTTTT.

In nucleotides, the CDR3 is TGTGCCAGTAGTATCCCGACTCGTAACACTGAAGCTTTCTTT. Its protein product is CASSIPTRNTEAFF. The rearrangement links TRBV19 to TRBJ1-1; unclear D gene. CDR1 and CDR2 from the germline V gene are LNHDA and SQIVND (reference sequence). This CDR3 spans 14 amino acids. Trimming removed 3 bases at V and 2 bases at J, with 10 bases between.

V is TRBV29-1 and J is TRBJ1-2; TRBD1 agrees at 8 bases. Germline CDR1 SQVTM, CDR2 ANQGSEA. This CDR3 has 12 residues. The ends lost 4 bases at V and 4 bases at J; junction bases unmatched: 2. CDR3 coding DNA: TGCAGCGTTGGAGGACAGGGCTATGGCTACACCTTC. Its protein product is CSVGGQGYGYTF.